A selection of T cell receptor beta chains follows, all from one sample in a study of blood T cells in healthy people across ages. TCRdb itself ran the 5' RACE reads through MiXCR, one entry per CDR3 protein. The top ten hold about a fifth of the sample, which has approximately 820,000 distinct CDR3 sequences, approximately 48% seen once. Sequencing input: blood. The receptors derive from a man in his 60s in good health. Both conserved end residues are part of each CDR3. The D gene is left open where the match is weak. Clone size is shown for a subset of rows, as once, few, many or a class of expanded clone.

J: TRBJ2-7; V: TRBV6-6; size: -; D: TRBD2; DNA: TGTGTCAGCAAGCGGGAGAACTCCTACGAGCAGTACTTC; CDR3: CVSKRENSYEQYF
J: TRBJ2-7; V: TRBV29-1; size: few; D: -; DNA: TGCAGCGTTGAAGTTCAGGGTGTTATGTACGAGCAGTACTTC; CDR3: CSVEVQGVMYEQYF
J: TRBJ2-3; V: TRBV7-9; size: few; D: -; DNA: TGTGCCAGCAGCTTAGGGCAGGGTTTGGCAGATACGCAGTATTTT; CDR3: CASSLGQGLADTQYF
J: TRBJ1-1; V: TRBV28; size: -; D: -; DNA: TGTGCCAGCAGTCCCAACAGGAGTAGCGCTTTCTTT; CDR3: CASSPNRSSAFF
J: TRBJ2-2; V: TRBV6-1; size: few; D: -; DNA: TGTGCCAGCACCTTACCGCGACCCCTGAACACCGGGGAGCTGTTTTTT; CDR3: CASTLPRPLNTGELFF
J: TRBJ1-1; V: TRBV4-1; size: few; D: -; DNA: TGCGCCAGCAGCAAACCAGGGGTCTCTGAAGCTTTCTTT; CDR3: CASSKPGVSEAFF
J: TRBJ1-1; V: TRBV12-3/TRBV12-4; size: -; D: -; DNA: TGTACCAGCAGTTTAACCGGGAACACTGAAGCTTTCTTT; CDR3: CTSSLTGNTEAFF
J: TRBJ1-2; V: TRBV4-3; size: many; D: TRBD1; DNA: TGCGCCAGCAGCCAAAGATATGCAGGGGGTCATGGCTACACCTTC; CDR3: CASSQRYAGGHGYTF
J: TRBJ2-3; V: TRBV7-9; size: -; D: TRBD2; DNA: TGTGCCAGCAGCTTTAGCGGGGCAGATACGCAGTATTTT; CDR3: CASSFSGADTQYF
J: TRBJ2-1; V: TRBV5-6; size: -; D: -; DNA: TGTGCCAGCAGCCCCGCGGCCGGTGAGCGGTTCTTC; CDR3: CASSPAAGERFF
J: TRBJ2-7; V: TRBV24-1; size: -; D: -; DNA: TGTGCCACCAGTGATGACGGGCGTTACGAGCAGTACTTC; CDR3: CATSDDGRYEQYF
J: TRBJ2-3; V: TRBV12-5; size: once; D: -; DNA: TGTGCTAGTGGTTTGGTCGGGACCGTCCCCACAGATACGCAGTATTTT; CDR3: CASGLVGTVPTDTQYF
J: TRBJ2-1; V: TRBV9; size: -; D: TRBD1; DNA: TGTGCCAGCAGCGACGGACAGGGTAGGTACAATGAGCAGTTCTTC; CDR3: CASSDGQGRYNEQFF
J: TRBJ1-2; V: TRBV28; size: -; D: -; DNA: TGTGCCAGCAGTTTGGGGGCCCGGCCCTACTATGGCTACACCTTC; CDR3: CASSLGARPYYGYTF
J: TRBJ2-3; V: TRBV9; size: -; D: -; DNA: TGTGCCAGCAGCGTAGAAACTGGGAGATACACAGATACGCAGTATTTT; CDR3: CASSVETGRYTDTQYF
J: TRBJ2-3; V: TRBV18; size: -; D: -; DNA: TGTGCCAGCTCACCAGGCTTAAAAGATACGCAGTATTTT; CDR3: CASSPGLKDTQYF
J: TRBJ1-1; V: TRBV7-3; size: -; D: TRBD1; DNA: TGTGCCAGCAGCTCCGAACCAGGGGGCTGGGGCACTGAAGCTTTCTTT; CDR3: CASSSEPGGWGTEAFF
J: TRBJ2-1; V: TRBV3-1; size: -; D: -; DNA: TGTGCCAGCAGCCAAGATAGGTTGGGGGGGCATGAGACCCAGTTCTTC; CDR3: CASSQDRLGGHETQFF
J: TRBJ1-4; V: TRBV7-2; size: -; D: -; DNA: TGTGCCAGCAGCCGTGACAAGGGGGGTCGAGAAAAACTGTTTTTT; CDR3: CASSRDKGGREKLFF
J: TRBJ2-1; V: TRBV20-1; size: few; D: -; DNA: TGCAGTGCTAGAGATCAACGGGGGCCCTCCTACAATGAGCAGTTCTTC; CDR3: CSARDQRGPSYNEQFF
J: TRBJ1-2; V: TRBV20-1; size: -; D: -; DNA: TGCAGTGCTAGAGTTATCGGGCCGAGGGAGCCTCCGGGTGGCTGTGGCTACACCTTC; CDR3: CSARVIGPREPPGGCGYTF
J: TRBJ1-5; V: TRBV6-2/TRBV6-3; size: -; D: -; DNA: TGTGCCAGCAGTTACTCGCTTCCCGGACCTCCTCGGCCCCAGCATTTT; CDR3: CASSYSLPGPPRPQHF
J: TRBJ2-7; V: TRBV2; size: -; D: -; DNA: TGTGCCAGCACTCTGGCCTACAATGAGCAGTACTTC; CDR3: CASTLAYNEQYF
J: TRBJ2-3; V: TRBV29-1; size: -; D: TRBD2; DNA: TGCAGCGTTGACGGGGAGCGGGGGAGGTTCGATACGCAGTATTTT; CDR3: CSVDGERGRFDTQYF
J: TRBJ2-3; V: TRBV6-5; size: -; D: -; DNA: TGTGCCAGCAGTTATTCGGCGGTGGGAAACACAGATACGCAGTATTTT; CDR3: CASSYSAVGNTDTQYF
J: TRBJ2-6; V: TRBV5-1; size: few; D: -; DNA: TGCGCCAGCTACAGGGACACCGCGTCTGGGGCCAACGTCCTGACTTTC; CDR3: CASYRDTASGANVLTF
J: TRBJ1-1; V: TRBV7-6; size: few; D: TRBD1; DNA: TGTGCCAGCAGCTCTTCCGGGACAGTGAACTCTGAAGCTTTCTTT; CDR3: CASSSSGTVNSEAFF
J: TRBJ1-1; V: TRBV13; size: -; D: TRBD1; DNA: TGTGCCAGCAGTCGACAGGGTTACACTGAAGCTTTCTTT; CDR3: CASSRQGYTEAFF
J: TRBJ1-2; V: TRBV7-2; size: few; D: -; DNA: TGTGCCAGCAGCTACAACAACTATGGCTACACCTTC; CDR3: CASSYNNYGYTF